Each of the 15 T cell receptor beta chains below was sequenced from the same sample in a study of shared clonotypes between healthy human individuals. This table comes from immunoSEQ multiplex PCR, and its TCRdb copy is limited to in-frame clones, with some not included. The table lists 2 million to 3 million clones, over 85% of them singletons. Sequenced sample: naive CD4+ T cells from PBMCs. The subset here: CD45RA+ positively selected. The receptors derive from a man aged 18 to 35 in good health. Some clones in this sample may be carry-over from other donors' samples.

V gene TRBV7-6 combines with J gene TRBJ2-3, with 10 bases identical to TRBD2. CDR3 length: 17 residues. Germline-derived CDR1 and CDR2 are SGHVS and FNYEAQ. V lost 2 bases, J lost 4 bases, and 9 bases stayed unmatched. The CDR3 here is CASSLQPSGRGADTQYF. The DNA of the CDR3 is TGTGCCAGCAGCTTACAGCCTAGCGGGAGAGGAGCAGATACGCAGTATTTT.

The chain uses TRBV2 and TRBJ1-6, with D possibly being TRBD1 (5 bases). This CDR3 is built from 15 residues. Trimming left V 2 bases short and J 9 bases short, with 14 bases between. Germline V gene sequence: CDR1 SNHLY, CDR2 FYNNEI. CDR3 in amino acids: CASSERGPGGSPLHF. CDR3 nucleotide sequence: TGTGCCAGCAGTGAAAGGGGACCCGGGGGTTCACCCCTCCACTTT.

In the case of this clone: This sample includes further DNA sequences coding for the same CDR3. The chain is built from TRBV29-1 and TRBJ2-7; 9 bases line up with TRBD1. Germline lookup yields CDR1 SQVTM and CDR2 ANQGSEA. This CDR3 spans 12 amino acids. Germline trimming cut 6 bases from V and 3 bases from J; bases unmatched to any gene: 3. The CDR3 DNA follows: TGCAGCGTCCGGACAGGGGTCTACGAGCAGTACTTC. It codes for CSVRTGVYEQYF.

The CDR3 DNA follows: TGTGCCAGCAGCTTATATTCGCAGGGGGGGTACGAGCAGTACTTC. Its protein product is CASSLYSQGGYEQYF. The V gene is TRBV5-4, the J gene TRBJ2-7; D is tentatively TRBD1 or TRBD2 (7 bases each). V was trimmed by 2 bases and J by 4 bases, leaving 16 bases between them. CDR3 size: 15 residues. Germline assignment: CDR1 SGHNT and CDR2 YYREEE (reference sequence).

V usage is TRBV7-9 and J usage is TRBJ2-1; 8 bases line up with TRBD1. The V gene end was trimmed by 4 bases and the J gene end by 4 bases; junction bases not matched to a gene: 9. This CDR3 is built from 16 residues. Germline V CDR1 and CDR2: SEHNR, FQNEAQ (reference sequence). The DNA for the CDR3 is TGTGCCAGCAGCTCACCGAGACAGGGGCGTTACAATGAGCAGTTCTTC. This sequence encodes CASSSPRQGRYNEQFF.

The chain links TRBV28 to TRBJ1-2; 7 positions match TRBD1. With 2 bases clipped from V and 8 bases from J, the junction kept 14 bases outside the gene matches. CDR1 is MDHEN, CDR2 SYDVKM, per germline. There are 16 residues in the CDR3. This CDR3 is CASSLNQPAGGMGYTF. The CDR3 bases are TGTGCCAGCAGTTTAAATCAACCGGCAGGGGGTATGGGCTACACCTTC.

This chain links TRBV7-9 with TRBJ2-7, with D unresolved. This CDR3 contains 13 residues. Germline CDR1 is SEHNR and CDR2 is FQNEAQ (reference sequence). Between the trimmed V and J ends, which lost 4 bases and 1 base, there was a span of 8 bases. CDR3 amino acids: CASSSSRSYEQYF. The CDR3 nucleotides are TGTGCCAGCAGCTCTTCTAGGTCCTACGAGCAGTACTTC.

This rearrangement joins TRBV30 to TRBJ2-7; D is unresolved. This CDR3 spans 16 amino acids. Trimming took 1 base from V and 4 from J, leaving 20 bases between them. CDR1 and CDR2 from the germline V gene are GTSNPN and SVGIG (reference sequence). CDR3 region: CAWSGGTSRPYYEQYF. CDR3 bases: TGTGCCTGGAGTGGGGGAACTTCTCGGCCATATTACGAGCAGTACTTC. Combining the CDR3 with reference TRBV30 and TRBJ2-7 gives the whole variable domain SQTIHQWPATLVQPVGSPLSLECTVEGTSNPNLYWYRQAAGRGLQLLFYSVGIGQISSEVPQNLSASRPQDRQFILSSKKLLLSDSGFYLCAWSGGTSRPYYEQYFGPGTRLTVT.

This clone was counted a single time. The J gene is TRBJ1-1, the V gene TRBV7-8; unclear D gene. This CDR3 has 14 residues. The germline V and J ends were trimmed by 3 bases and 0 bases, with 8 bases remaining between them. Germline V gene data show CDR1 as SGHVS and CDR2 as FQNEAQ. This CDR3 reads CASSFIEMNTEAFF. CDR3 nucleotides: TGTGCCAGCAGCTTTATAGAGATGAACACTGAAGCTTTCTTT.

The CDR3 coding sequence is TGTGCCTGGAGGGAAGACACCGGGGAGCTGTTTTTT. As protein: CAWREDTGELFF. V and J are TRBV30 and TRBJ2-2; D gene uncertain. CDR1 is GTSNPN, CDR2 SVGIG, per germline (reference sequence). V was clipped by 3 bases and J by 3 bases, with 5 bases between them. The CDR3 is 12 residues long.

The V and J genes are TRBV6-5 and TRBJ2-3; 9 bases are a match to TRBD1. V lost 6 bases and J lost 6; bases outside the gene matches: 10. The CDR3 spans 15 residues. In germline, CDR1 is MNHEY, CDR2 SVGAGI. The CDR3 DNA is TGTGCCAGCAGCCGGGGGACAGGGAGGGTGGATACGCAGTATTTT. Translation: CASSRGTGRVDTQYF.

The rearrangement uses TRBV10-3 and TRBJ1-1; the D is unclear. CDR1 is ENHRY and CDR2 is SYGVKD in the germline V gene. CDR3 length: 12 residues. Trimming removed 6 bases at V and 6 bases at J, with 11 bases between. The CDR3: CAISARPPEAFF. The CDR3 DNA is TGTGCCATCAGCGCCAGGCCACCTGAAGCTTTCTTT.

V is TRBV29-1 and J is TRBJ1-1; D is perhaps TRBD1 (5 bases). Trimming took 4 bases from V and 0 from J, leaving 6 bases between them. Per germline, CDR1 SQVTM and CDR2 ANQGSEA. CDR3 length: 12 residues. The CDR3 DNA follows: TGCAGCGTTGCGGGGGTGAACACTGAAGCTTTCTTT. Translation: CSVAGVNTEAFF.

The chain couples TRBV4-1 to TRBJ2-5, with TRBD1 matching 12 bases. V was pared by 4 bases and J by 4 bases, with 10 bases of the junction left unmatched. The CDR3 extends over 17 amino acids. Germline V gene sequence: CDR1 MGHRA, CDR2 YSYEKL. As DNA, the CDR3 is TGCGCCAGCAGCCGGACCACCGGGACAGGGGGCGGAGAGACCCAGTACTTC. It is translated as CASSRTTGTGGGETQYF.

This chain joins TRBV4-1 and TRBJ2-7; TRBD1 might be the D (6 bases). V was pared by 1 base and J by 2 bases, with 12 bases between. Germline CDR1 MGHRA, CDR2 YSYEKL. This CDR3 is 15 amino acids long. The DNA for the CDR3 is TGCGCCAGCAGCCAAGGATTACAGGGCGCCTACGAGCAGTACTTC. Encoded protein: CASSQGLQGAYEQYF.